This entry features one T cell receptor (beta chain) sequence. The sample comes from a study of cytomegalovirus exposure and HLA in healthy donors. The CDR3 sequence is 21 residues long. CDR1 LNHNV and CDR2 YYDKDF come from the germline V gene (reference sequence). V lost 0 bases and J lost 5; bases outside the gene matches: 19. The primer mix had 60 Vbeta and 13 Jbeta primers. Repertoires were generated with immunoSEQ multiplex PCR, while TCRdb's copy carries only in-frame clones and drops some. The table lists around 100,000 clones, approximately 72% of them singletons, with less than 15% in the top ten.

The V and J genes are TRBV15 and TRBJ2-5, with TRBD1 matching over 12 bases. The sample was PBMCs. This TCR was sampled from a male donor in good health and CMV-seropositive. The CDR3 DNA follows: TGTGCCACCAGCAGAGATCCGTCGTGGGGACAGGGGGCCGTGCTGGTGGAGACCCAGTACTTC. Encoded protein: CATSRDPSWGQGAVLVETQYF.